Listed below are T cell receptor beta chains from one sample, sequenced in a study of Ad26.COV2.S vaccination and SARS-CoV-2 variants. Sequencing was performed with immunoSEQ multiplex PCR; in TCRdb, only in-frame clones are kept and a portion is missing. Of about 370,000 clones listed, less than 90% were seen once; the top ten hold 3.5%. Sequenced here: peripheral blood, sampled in a trial of Ad26.COV2.S vaccine versus placebo. The receptors stem from a person between 18 and 60 years old who received the Ad26.COV2.S COVID-19 vaccine or a placebo. The CDR3 runs from the conserved cysteine through the conserved F or W. D genes are given only for firm matches. A clone size is listed for some rows: how often the clone was seen (once, few, many), or a class if it is expanded.

>TRBD1|NA|16|TRBV6-5|TRBJ1-1
TGTGCCAGCAGTTCTTTTCCGGGACAGCTGAACACTGAAGCTTTCTTT
CASSSFPGQLNTEAFF
>TRBD1|NA|12|TRBV5-4|TRBJ2-3
TGTGCCAGCAGTAGACAGGGGGATACGCAGTATTTT
CASSRQGDTQYF
>NA|NA|11|TRBV5-6|TRBJ1-4
TGTGCCAGCAGCTTGGGGAAAAAACTGTTTTTT
CASSLGKKLFF
>NA|NA|17|TRBV7-9|TRBJ1-3
TGTGCCAGCAGCTTAGCGGGGGCAGGGTTCTCTGGAAACACCATATATTTT
CASSLAGAGFSGNTIYF
>NA|NA|13|TRBV12-3/TRBV12-4|TRBJ1-1
TGTGCCAGCAGTTTTGGGGGGGGCACTGAAGCTTTCTTT
CASSFGGGTEAFF
>NA|NA|14|TRBV5-1|TRBJ2-2
TGCGCCAGCAGCTTGGCGTCTTGGGACGGGGAGCTGTTTTTT
CASSLASWDGELFF
>NA|NA|15|TRBV20-1|TRBJ2-3
TGCAGTGCTAGTTCGCAGGAGGGGAACACAGATACGCAGTATTTT
CSASSQEGNTDTQYF
>NA|NA|15|TRBV14|TRBJ1-6
TGTGCCAGCAGCCAAGAGGGGGGGCAAAGATCACCCCTCCACTTT
CASSQEGGQRSPLHF
>TRBD1|NA|14|TRBV5-5|TRBJ1-4
TGTGCCAGCAGCCGGGGACAGGGCCTCGAAAAACTGTTTTTT
CASSRGQGLEKLFF
>TRBD2|once|17|TRBV3-1/TRBV3-2|TRBJ2-5
TGTGCCAGCAGCCAAGTTCTAGCGGGGGGCCTGCAAGAGACCCAGTACTTC
CASSQVLAGGLQETQYF
>NA|NA|13|TRBV30|TRBJ2-3
TGTGCCTGCCACAGAGGAAGCACAGATACGCAGTATTTT
CACHRGSTDTQYF
>TRBD1|NA|14|TRBV6-1|TRBJ1-2
TGTGCCAGCAGTGATGGCAGGGGGCCGATTGGCTACACCTTC
CASSDGRGPIGYTF
>TRBD2|NA|16|TRBV2|TRBJ2-1
TGTGCCAGCAGCAACGGACTAGCCGGCGGCGACAATGAGCAGTTCTTC
CASSNGLAGGDNEQFF
>NA|NA|12|TRBV30|TRBJ1-1
TGTGCCTGGGCTCCGGGTAACACTGAAGCTTTCTTT
CAWAPGNTEAFF
>TRBD1|NA|19|TRBV4-2|TRBJ2-5
TGTGCCAGCAGCCAAGAAAGGATAGGGGGAGAACAGGGGGCAGAGACCCAGTACTTC
CASSQERIGGEQGAETQYF
>NA|few|15|TRBV4-1|TRBJ1-2
TGCGCCAGCAGCCAAGCCTTGGGTGGAAACTATGGCTACACCTTC
CASSQALGGNYGYTF
>NA|NA|13|TRBV28|TRBJ1-2
TGTGCCAGCAGCGATCTCCTTAACTATGGCTACACCTTC
CASSDLLNYGYTF
>NA|NA|14|TRBV5-1|TRBJ2-3
TGCGCCAGCAGCCGAGATCCCTGGGGTAAGGCGCAGTATTTT
CASSRDPWGKAQYF
>TRBD1|NA|16|TRBV7-9|TRBJ2-7
TGTGCCAGCAGCTTATCCGACGGACAGGGGGACTACGAGCAGTACTTC
CASSLSDGQGDYEQYF
>NA|NA|15|TRBV2|TRBJ2-7
TGTGCCAGCACCCGAGGGGGGACGTCTAGAGGCGAGCAGTACTTC
CASTRGGTSRGEQYF
>NA|once|13|TRBV27|TRBJ2-4
TGTGCCAGCAGGGCATGGGAGGTTGGCATTCAGTACTTC
CASRAWEVGIQYF
>NA|NA|13|TRBV7-2|TRBJ2-1
TGTGCCAGCAGCTTAGGGTCTAGCGACTGGATGTTCTTC
CASSLGSSDWMFF
>NA|NA|13|TRBV2|TRBJ1-1
TGTGCCAGCAGTGCTCCGGTGAACACTGAAGCTTTCTTT
CASSAPVNTEAFF
>TRBD2|NA|16|TRBV5-6|TRBJ2-5
TGTGCCAGCAGCGCAATAGCGGGGGGATTTCAAGAGACCCAGTACTTC
CASSAIAGGFQETQYF
>NA|NA|12|TRBV2|TRBJ1-3
TGTGCCAGCAGCCTTGTTGGGAATACCATATATTTT
CASSLVGNTIYF
>TRBD1|NA|15|TRBV30|TRBJ1-5
TGTGCCTGGAGTGTACTACCGGGACAGGGTCAGCCCCAGCATTTT
CAWSVLPGQGQPQHF
>NA|NA|15|TRBV19|TRBJ1-2
TGTGCCAGTAGTATGGATGGACTGGCTAACTATGGCTACACCTTC
CASSMDGLANYGYTF
>NA|NA|13|TRBV24-1|TRBJ1-1
TGTGCCACAGGTACAGGGATGAACACTGAAGCTTTCTTT
CATGTGMNTEAFF
>TRBD1|NA|14|TRBV18|TRBJ1-2
TGTGCCAGCTCACCAGGGACAGCGTACCGTGGCTACACCTTC
CASSPGTAYRGYTF
>NA|NA|13|TRBV11-2|TRBJ1-2
TGTGCCAGCAGCTCCAGGGATATCTATGGCTACACCTTC
CASSSRDIYGYTF
>NA|NA|12|TRBV6-2/TRBV6-3|TRBJ1-1
TGTGCCAGCAGCCCGCCGTTCACTGAAGCTTTCTTT
CASSPPFTEAFF
>NA|NA|13|TRBV7-6|TRBJ1-2
TGTGCCAGCAGCTTAGCACAGAACTATGGCTACACCTTC
CASSLAQNYGYTF
>NA|NA|15|TRBV5-6|TRBJ2-7
TGTGCCAGCAGCTTGGTAACTCGGAGCTCCTACGAGCAGTACTTC
CASSLVTRSSYEQYF
>TRBD2|NA|16|TRBV11-2|TRBJ2-4
TGTGCCAGCAGCTTCAGCGGGGGTTTTACCAAAAACATTCAGTACTTC
CASSFSGGFTKNIQYF
>TRBD1|NA|16|TRBV5-1|TRBJ2-7
TGCGCCAGCAGCTCCGGGCCGGGACAGGCCTCCTACGAGCAGTACTTC
CASSSGPGQASYEQYF
>NA|NA|13|TRBV29-1|TRBJ2-7
TGCAGCGTTATCGGGCGCCTCTCCTACGAGCAGTACTTC
CSVIGRLSYEQYF
>NA|NA|15|TRBV19|TRBJ1-4
TGTGCCAGTAGTATACAGCCGGCGTTTAATGAAAAACTGTTTTTT
CASSIQPAFNEKLFF
>TRBD1|NA|12|TRBV28|TRBJ1-1
TGTGCCAGCAGGACAGGGGGCCATGAAGCTTTCTTT
CASRTGGHEAFF
>NA|NA|11|TRBV7-2|TRBJ2-1
TGTGCCAGCAACCGGGCCAATGAGCAGTTCTTC
CASNRANEQFF
>TRBD1|NA|16|TRBV3-1/TRBV3-2|TRBJ1-6
TGTGCCAGCAGCCACTTACCGGGACAGGGAGATTCACCCCTCCACTTT
CASSHLPGQGDSPLHF
>TRBD1|NA|17|TRBV5-5|TRBJ1-6
TGTGCCAGCAGCTCACAACCGACAGGGGGCGGTAATTCACCCCTCCACTTT
CASSSQPTGGGNSPLHF
>NA|NA|14|TRBV5-4|TRBJ1-2
TGTGCCAGCAGCCTGGCCGGGACGTACTATGGCTACACCTTC
CASSLAGTYYGYTF
>NA|NA|11|TRBV6-5|TRBJ1-1
TGTGCCAGCAGTAAGTACACTGAAGCTTTCTTT
CASSKYTEAFF
>NA|NA|15|TRBV30|TRBJ1-1
TGTGCCTGGAGTGTATCGCCAGGGGTGAACACTGAAGCTTTCTTT
CAWSVSPGVNTEAFF
>NA|few|11|TRBV12-3/TRBV12-4|TRBJ2-3
TGTGCCAGCAGTTGGGGGGAAACGCAGTATTTT
CASSWGETQYF
>NA|NA|15|TRBV6-2/TRBV6-3|TRBJ2-5
TGTGCCAGCACCCCCCGTGGGGGGGGCACGGAGACCCAGTACTTC
CASTPRGGGTETQYF
>TRBD2|NA|15|TRBV10-3|TRBJ2-4
TGTGCCATCAGTGAGGGAGCGGGGGACCAAAACATTCAGTACTTC
CAISEGAGDQNIQYF
>TRBD1|NA|12|TRBV7-2|TRBJ2-5
TGTGCCAGCAGCCGGGACAGAGAGACCCAGTACTTC
CASSRDRETQYF
>NA|once|15|TRBV10-3|TRBJ2-7
TGTGCCATTAAGGGGGGGGTGGAAGCGAGTTACGAGCAGTACTTC
CAIKGGVEASYEQYF
>NA|NA|15|TRBV18|TRBJ2-1
TGTGCCAGCTCACCCCGGGGGCTTTCTTACAATGAGCAGTTCTTC
CASSPRGLSYNEQFF
>NA|NA|14|TRBV9|TRBJ1-1
TGTGCCAGCAGCACCCGGGCCGTGAACACTGAAGCTTTCTTT
CASSTRAVNTEAFF
>NA|once|13|TRBV7-2|TRBJ2-7
TGTGCCAGCAGCTATGAGGGGGTGGAGGAGCAGTACTTC
CASSYEGVEEQYF
>NA|NA|15|TRBV7-2|TRBJ1-2
TGTGCCAGCAGAAGTCCAGGGGTCCCCAACTATGGCTACACCTTC
CASRSPGVPNYGYTF